This is a list of T cell receptor beta chains from one sample in a study of shared clonotypes between healthy human individuals. Method: immunoSEQ multiplex PCR; TCRdb's copy keeps in-frame clones and lacks some. The sample consists of over a million clones, about 98% of them appearing once. Specimen: naive CD4+ T cells sorted from blood. Source of these receptors: a man younger than 45 in good health. CDR3s include the opening cysteine and the closing phenylalanine or tryptophan. A D gene is named only where the DNA matches it firmly. Clone size, where shown, is once, few, many, or a class for clones that have expanded.

v_call,clone_size,j_call,d_call,cdr3_aa,cdr3_nt
TRBV18,NA,TRBJ2-4,NA,CASSAGIWDKNIQYF,TGTGCCAGCTCAGCGGGAATCTGGGACAAAAACATTCAGTACTTC
TRBV7-9,NA,TRBJ1-3,NA,CASSPGGARGNTIYF,TGTGCCAGCAGTCCCGGGGGGGCGCGAGGAAACACCATATATTTT
TRBV7-8,NA,TRBJ2-2,TRBD2,CASSLLKGLAGAWGDTGELFF,TGTGCCAGCAGCTTATTAAAAGGACTAGCGGGAGCTTGGGGTGACACCGGGGAGCTGTTTTTT
TRBV7-8,NA,TRBJ2-6,NA,CASSLSSSGANVLTF,TGTGCCAGCAGCTTATCATCCTCTGGGGCCAACGTCCTGACTTTC
TRBV7-9,NA,TRBJ2-7,TRBD2,CASSLALAGGQKHYEQYF,TGTGCCAGCAGCTTAGCGCTAGCGGGAGGGCAAAAACACTACGAGCAGTACTTC
TRBV7-2,NA,TRBJ2-1,NA,CASSPTDRDNGRLYNEQFF,TGTGCCAGCAGCCCAACGGACCGGGACAACGGGAGGTTGTACAATGAGCAGTTCTTC
TRBV27,NA,TRBJ2-1,TRBD2,CASSYWTSIFNEQFF,TGTGCCAGCAGTTATTGGACTAGCATCTTCAATGAGCAGTTCTTC
TRBV5-4,once,TRBJ2-7,NA,CASQPRGPHTGGEQYF,TGTGCCAGCCAACCCCGGGGACCCCATACCGGGGGCGAGCAGTACTTC
TRBV7-2,NA,TRBJ2-5,TRBD2,CASSLALATSGLTQETQYF,TGTGCCAGCAGCTTAGCTCTCGCGACTAGCGGGCTAACCCAAGAGACCCAGTACTTC
TRBV27,NA,TRBJ2-2,NA,CASRSGSRAGELFF,TGTGCCAGCCGTTCCGGTAGTAGGGCCGGGGAGCTGTTTTTT
TRBV18,NA,TRBJ2-7,TRBD2,CASSRSGGTGEQYF,TGTGCCAGCTCACGCTCGGGAGGGACGGGCGAGCAGTACTTC
TRBV5-4,NA,TRBJ2-3,NA,CASSRELVADTQYF,TGTGCCAGCAGCAGGGAACTAGTAGCCGATACGCAGTATTTT
TRBV27,NA,TRBJ2-4,NA,CASSQHFTPLAKNIQYF,TGTGCCAGCAGTCAACACTTTACTCCGCTAGCCAAAAACATTCAGTACTTC
TRBV11-3,NA,TRBJ2-1,NA,CASSLDPRTQGWRSNEQFF,TGTGCCAGCAGCTTAGATCCCAGAACACAGGGATGGCGCTCCAATGAGCAGTTCTTC
TRBV2,NA,TRBJ1-4,TRBD1,CASSGQGVTNEKLFF,TGTGCCAGCAGTGGACAGGGCGTAACTAATGAAAAACTGTTTTTT
TRBV5-1,NA,TRBJ2-1,NA,CASSLVGTPEQFF,TGCGCCAGCAGCTTGGTGGGGACCCCGGAGCAGTTCTTC
TRBV19,NA,TRBJ1-5,NA,CASSISAQYVQPQHF,TGTGCCAGTAGTATCTCAGCCCAGTATGTACAGCCCCAGCATTTT
TRBV28,NA,TRBJ1-1,NA,CASSVPSEAFF,TGTGCCAGCAGTGTCCCGTCTGAAGCTTTCTTT
TRBV27,few,TRBJ1-2,TRBD1,CASSLVQGAYGYTF,TGTGCCAGCAGTTTAGTGCAGGGGGCCTATGGCTACACCTTC
TRBV4-3,NA,TRBJ2-2,TRBD2,CASSQLAGGARELFF,TGCGCCAGCAGCCAACTAGCGGGAGGGGCCCGGGAGCTGTTTTTT
TRBV18,NA,TRBJ2-2,TRBD1,CASSTQRGQANTGELFF,TGTGCCAGCTCAACACAAAGGGGACAGGCGAACACCGGGGAGCTGTTTTTT
TRBV19,NA,TRBJ1-1,NA,CASSTTLNTEAFF,TGTGCCAGTAGTACCACACTAAACACTGAAGCTTTCTTT
TRBV9,once,TRBJ2-3,NA,CASSDSADTQYF,TGTGCCAGCAGCGACTCGGCGGATACGCAGTATTTT
TRBV29-1,NA,TRBJ2-3,NA,CSVDQVVADTQYF,TGCAGCGTTGATCAGGTTGTAGCAGATACGCAGTATTTT
TRBV19,NA,TRBJ2-5,NA,CASSISDHRRETQYF,TGTGCCAGTAGTATATCGGACCACAGACGGGAGACCCAGTACTTC
TRBV5-1,NA,TRBJ2-5,NA,CASSLGADQETQYF,TGCGCCAGCAGCTTGGGTGCGGATCAAGAGACCCAGTACTTC
TRBV14,NA,TRBJ2-3,NA,CASSLKRTTGFPDTQYF,TGTGCCAGCAGCCTCAAACGCACTACAGGGTTCCCAGATACGCAGTATTTT
TRBV6-1,NA,TRBJ1-3,NA,CASRTETGNTIYF,TGTGCCAGCAGGACAGAGACTGGAAACACCATATATTTT
TRBV18,NA,TRBJ2-5,TRBD2,CASSQLAGAAQYF,TGTGCCAGCTCCCAGCTAGCGGGAGCAGCCCAGTACTTC
TRBV10-3,NA,TRBJ2-7,TRBD1,CAISRDRHSYEQYF,TGTGCCATCAGTCGGGACAGGCACTCCTACGAGCAGTACTTC
TRBV7-2,once,TRBJ1-3,TRBD1,CASSPRGPGNTIYF,TGTGCCAGCAGCCCCAGGGGGCCTGGAAACACCATATATTTT
TRBV7-2,NA,TRBJ1-4,NA,CASSLVDGEKLFF,TGTGCCAGCAGCTTAGTTGACGGTGAAAAACTGTTTTTT
TRBV7-6,NA,TRBJ2-7,TRBD1,CASSLGTGSPYEQYF,TGTGCCAGCAGCTTAGGGACAGGGTCGCCCTACGAGCAGTACTTC
TRBV7-6,NA,TRBJ1-1,NA,CASSLRRVGVTEAFF,TGTGCCAGCAGCCTACGTCGGGTGGGGGTCACTGAAGCTTTCTTT
TRBV6-6,NA,TRBJ1-2,NA,CASSNYGYTF,TGTGCCAGCAGTAACTATGGCTACACCTTC
TRBV7-2,NA,TRBJ1-1,TRBD1,CASRLTGGRNTEAFF,TGTGCCAGCAGATTGACAGGGGGCCGTAACACTGAAGCTTTCTTT
TRBV2,NA,TRBJ2-3,TRBD1,CASSGQGTDTQYF,TGTGCCAGCAGCGGACAGGGCACAGATACGCAGTATTTT
TRBV6-1,NA,TRBJ1-3,NA,CASSVSTGPWSGNTIYF,TGTGCCAGCAGTGTTAGTACAGGTCCATGGTCTGGAAACACCATATATTTT
TRBV2,NA,TRBJ1-5,NA,CASSERGLNQPQHF,TGTGCCAGCAGTGAAAGGGGCCTCAATCAGCCCCAGCATTTT